A selection of T cell receptor beta chains follows, all from one sample in a study of human T cells and chemical hapten exposure. TCRdb itself ran the RACE reads through MiXCR, one entry per CDR3 protein. The sample holds 380,000 or so distinct CDR3 sequences, more than 4.5% seen once. The specimen was whole blood, collected in connection with sensitization to the hapten diphenylcyclopropenone (DPC). The origin of the receptors is a woman aged 50 to 60 with alopecia areata. Some clones in this sample may be carry-over from other donors' samples. CDR3s include the opening cysteine and the closing phenylalanine or tryptophan. The D gene is left open where the match is weak. Expanded clones get a size class; other rows say once, few or many, or leave the size out.

abundance: .
j_gene: TRBJ1-1
d_gene: TRBD1
v_gene: TRBV7-9
CDR3aa: CASSLVVDRGRNEAFF
CDR3nt: TGTGCCAGCAGCTTAGTAGTAGACAGGGGGAGGAATGAAGCTTTCTTT

abundance: .
j_gene: TRBJ2-1
d_gene: .
v_gene: TRBV11-2
CDR3aa: CASSPGPGPTEQFF
CDR3nt: TGTGCCAGCAGCCCTGGGCCGGGACCCACTGAGCAGTTCTTC

abundance: many
j_gene: TRBJ1-5
d_gene: .
v_gene: TRBV28
CDR3aa: CASSTGIPAQHF
CDR3nt: TGTGCCAGCAGTACAGGGATCCCGGCCCAGCATTTT

abundance: many
j_gene: TRBJ1-2
d_gene: .
v_gene: TRBV27
CDR3aa: CASRGRAEAGGYTF
CDR3nt: TGTGCCAGCAGGGGTCGGGCGGAGGCGGGGGGCTACACCTTC

abundance: few
j_gene: TRBJ1-5
d_gene: .
v_gene: TRBV7-9
CDR3aa: CASSLGTYSNQPQHF
CDR3nt: TGTGCCAGCAGCTTAGGAACTTATAGCAATCAGCCCCAGCATTTT

abundance: few
j_gene: TRBJ1-2
d_gene: .
v_gene: TRBV5-5
CDR3aa: CASSLFEVGYGYTF
CDR3nt: TGTGCCAGCAGCTTGTTTGAGGTTGGATATGGCTACACCTTC

abundance: many
j_gene: TRBJ2-6
d_gene: .
v_gene: TRBV13
CDR3aa: CASSPPLGSGANVLTF
CDR3nt: TGTGCCAGCAGCCCACCCCTCGGGTCTGGGGCCAACGTCCTGACTTTC

abundance: many
j_gene: TRBJ2-3
d_gene: TRBD2
v_gene: TRBV7-2
CDR3aa: CASSLWTSGRGADTQYF
CDR3nt: TGTGCCAGCAGCTTATGGACTAGCGGGAGGGGGGCAGATACGCAGTATTTT

abundance: many
j_gene: TRBJ2-3
d_gene: .
v_gene: TRBV6-5
CDR3aa: CASSQGGDTQYF
CDR3nt: TGTGCCAGCAGTCAGGGGGGAGATACGCAGTATTTT

abundance: .
j_gene: TRBJ2-1
d_gene: TRBD2
v_gene: TRBV20-1
CDR3aa: CSAATGTSGYNEQFF
CDR3nt: TGCAGTGCCGCGACCGGGACTAGCGGCTACAATGAGCAGTTCTTC

abundance: many
j_gene: TRBJ1-2
d_gene: .
v_gene: TRBV28
CDR3aa: CASGTGYGYTF
CDR3nt: TGTGCCAGCGGTACAGGTTATGGCTACACCTTC

abundance: many
j_gene: TRBJ1-2
d_gene: .
v_gene: TRBV28
CDR3aa: CAVSGGVDYGYTF
CDR3nt: TGTGCCGTGAGCGGGGGGGTTGACTATGGCTACACCTTC

abundance: many
j_gene: TRBJ2-2
d_gene: .
v_gene: TRBV29-1
CDR3aa: CSVGRRVGAATGELFF
CDR3nt: TGCAGCGTTGGGAGACGAGTAGGGGCGGCCACCGGGGAGCTGTTTTTT

abundance: .
j_gene: TRBJ2-3
d_gene: TRBD2
v_gene: TRBV20-1
CDR3aa: CSARPLRLAGGPDTQYF
CDR3nt: TGCAGTGCTAGACCCCTTAGACTAGCGGGAGGGCCAGATACGCAGTATTTT

abundance: many
j_gene: TRBJ2-3
d_gene: TRBD1
v_gene: TRBV11-2
CDR3aa: CASSLGTGLTDTQYF
CDR3nt: TGTGCCAGCAGCTTAGGGACAGGGTTGACAGATACGCAGTATTTT

abundance: .
j_gene: TRBJ2-5
d_gene: .
v_gene: TRBV5-6
CDR3aa: CASSPLSGTRSETQYF
CDR3nt: TGTGCCAGCAGCCCCTTGTCGGGGACGAGAAGCGAGACCCAGTACTTC

abundance: .
j_gene: TRBJ2-7
d_gene: TRBD1
v_gene: TRBV29-1
CDR3aa: CSVEGQSAYEQYF
CDR3nt: TGCAGCGTTGAGGGACAGTCTGCATACGAGCAGTACTTC

abundance: few
j_gene: TRBJ2-7
d_gene: .
v_gene: TRBV4-1
CDR3aa: CASSQDRDHAYEQYF
CDR3nt: TGCGCCAGCAGCCAAGACAGGGATCATGCCTACGAGCAGTACTTC

abundance: few
j_gene: TRBJ2-2
d_gene: .
v_gene: TRBV2
CDR3aa: CASSDGTGGELFF
CDR3nt: TGTGCCAGCAGTGACGGGACGGGCGGGGAGCTGTTTTTT

abundance: few
j_gene: TRBJ1-1
d_gene: .
v_gene: TRBV6-1
CDR3aa: CASSDAWTEAFF
CDR3nt: TGTGCCAGCAGCGACGCATGGACTGAAGCTTTCTTT

abundance: .
j_gene: TRBJ2-1
d_gene: .
v_gene: TRBV5-1
CDR3aa: CASSRYTNEQFF
CDR3nt: TGCGCCAGCTCCCGCTATACCAATGAGCAGTTCTTC

abundance: many
j_gene: TRBJ1-1
d_gene: TRBD1
v_gene: TRBV20-1
CDR3aa: CSPSLTGGTEAFF
CDR3nt: TGCAGTCCGAGCCTCACAGGGGGCACTGAAGCTTTCTTT

abundance: many
j_gene: TRBJ2-3
d_gene: .
v_gene: TRBV29-1
CDR3aa: CSVEDLLHTDTQYF
CDR3nt: TGCAGCGTTGAAGATCTGTTACACACAGATACGCAGTATTTT

abundance: many
j_gene: TRBJ1-5
d_gene: .
v_gene: TRBV5-1
CDR3aa: CASSLSPGQPQHF
CDR3nt: TGCGCCAGCAGCTTGAGTCCGGGTCAGCCCCAGCATTTT

abundance: many
j_gene: TRBJ1-2
d_gene: TRBD1
v_gene: TRBV27
CDR3aa: CASGWTGLDYGYTF
CDR3nt: TGTGCCAGCGGGTGGACAGGGTTAGACTATGGCTACACCTTC

abundance: .
j_gene: TRBJ2-7
d_gene: .
v_gene: TRBV7-8
CDR3aa: CASSSLVTTREQYF
CDR3nt: TGTGCCAGCAGCTCCCTGGTTACGACGAGGGAGCAGTACTTC

abundance: many
j_gene: TRBJ2-7
d_gene: TRBD1
v_gene: TRBV29-1
CDR3aa: CSARTGTHEQYF
CDR3nt: TGCAGCGCTCGGACAGGGACCCACGAGCAGTACTTC

abundance: many
j_gene: TRBJ1-2
d_gene: .
v_gene: TRBV5-6
CDR3aa: CASSAGTANYGYTF
CDR3nt: TGTGCCAGCAGCGCCGGTACAGCTAACTATGGCTACACCTTC